These T cell receptor beta chains were read from a single sample in a study of human T cells and chemical hapten exposure. TCRdb reprocessed the RACE reads with MiXCR, giving one entry per CDR3 protein. Of some 77,000 distinct CDR3 sequences in the sample, about 8.6% were seen once. Sequenced input: whole blood. These receptors originate from a female donor in good health. Some clones in this sample may be carry-over from other donors' samples. Each CDR3 is given with its conserved first and last residue. The D gene is left open where the match is weak. A clone size is listed for some rows: how often the clone was seen (once, few, many), or a class if it is expanded.

V gene	clone size	CDR3 length	D gene	J gene	CDR3 DNA	CDR3 protein
TRBV16	-	12	TRBD2	TRBJ2-7	TGTGCCAGCAGCCAAATCGGGGGGGAGCAGTACTTC	CASSQIGGEQYF
TRBV6-2/TRBV6-3	many	14	-	TRBJ1-1	TGTGCCAGCAGGAACAGGGCTTCTGGCACTGAAGCTTTCTTT	CASRNRASGTEAFF
TRBV9	few	15	TRBD1	TRBJ1-1	TGTGCCAGCAGCGCGACAGGGAGGTTAAGGGCTGAAGCTTTCTTT	CASSATGRLRAEAFF
TRBV4-3	few	13	-	TRBJ2-3	TGCGCCAGCAGCCACAGGTTCACAGATACGCAGTATTTT	CASSHRFTDTQYF
TRBV5-4	few	13	-	TRBJ2-3	TGTGCCAGCAGCCTAAGTATTGTGGATACGCAGTATTTT	CASSLSIVDTQYF
TRBV18	many	16	-	TRBJ1-1	TGTGCCAGCTCACCTTACGGGGGGGGTTTAAACACTGAAGCTTTCTTT	CASSPYGGGLNTEAFF
TRBV5-1	-	13	-	TRBJ2-5	TGCGCCAGCAGTATGGGGGTTCAAGAGACCCAGTACTTC	CASSMGVQETQYF
TRBV5-1	-	16	-	TRBJ2-2	TGCGCCAGCAGCTTGGTCGGGGGCGCGAACACCGGGGAGCTGTTTTTT	CASSLVGGANTGELFF
TRBV20-1	many	13	TRBD2	TRBJ2-3	TGCAGTGCTAGGGGCGGGGGGGCCGATACGCAGTATTTT	CSARGGGADTQYF
TRBV4-3	-	14	TRBD1	TRBJ2-7	TGCGCCAGCAGCCAAGGTGGAGACAGGGACGAGCAGTACTTC	CASSQGGDRDEQYF
TRBV29-1	many	16	-	TRBJ1-1	TGCAGCGTTGCCCCGCGGGGGAGGGGGGCATCTGCTGAAGCTTTCTTT	CSVAPRGRGASAEAFF
TRBV7-8	many	15	TRBD2	TRBJ2-1	TGTGCCAGCAGCTTACTAGCGGGGGCCTACAATGAGCAGTTCTTC	CASSLLAGAYNEQFF
TRBV28	-	16	-	TRBJ1-5	TGTGCCAGCAATTCCGGACAGCCAAATAGCAATCAGCCCCAGCATTTT	CASNSGQPNSNQPQHF
TRBV7-9	few	14	-	TRBJ2-7	TGTGCCAGCAGCCAAGGGACGGCCTCCTACGAGCAGTACTTC	CASSQGTASYEQYF
TRBV6-1	few	15	-	TRBJ1-1	TGTGCCAGCAGTGAATTGGTGGGGGCGCGCACTGAAGCTTTCTTT	CASSELVGARTEAFF
TRBV12-3/TRBV12-4	many	16	-	TRBJ2-3	TGTGCCAGCAGCTGGGGCCGGACGTTCAGCACAGATACGCAGTATTTT	CASSWGRTFSTDTQYF
TRBV7-2	-	16	-	TRBJ2-3	TGTGCCAGCAGCTTGAATAGCGGCCTTAGCACAGATACGCAGTATTTT	CASSLNSGLSTDTQYF
TRBV10-3	many	15	TRBD1	TRBJ2-7	TGTGCCATCAGTGGACAGGGTACGTCCTCCTACGAGCAGTACTTC	CAISGQGTSSYEQYF
TRBV29-1	many	17	TRBD1	TRBJ1-2	TGCAGCGTTGTCGTTCGGGGGACAGGCGTTACTAACTATGGCTACACCTTC	CSVVVRGTGVTNYGYTF
TRBV5-1	once	14	TRBD1	TRBJ1-6	TGCGCCAGCAGCCCCGACAGGGGAAATTCACCCCTCAACTTT	CASSPDRGNSPLNF
TRBV12-3/TRBV12-4	few	11	-	TRBJ1-2	TGTGCCAGCAGTTCAGGGAATGGCTACACCTTC	CASSSGNGYTF
TRBV7-2	-	14	-	TRBJ2-5	TGTGCCAGCAGCTTACTGGTAGTGGTCGAGACCCAGTACTTC	CASSLLVVVETQYF
TRBV20-1	few	14	TRBD2	TRBJ2-7	TGCAGTGCTAGGCTCGCGGGGGGTGCCTACGAGCAGTACTTC	CSARLAGGAYEQYF
TRBV6-2/TRBV6-3	-	19	TRBD1	TRBJ2-1	TGTGCCAGCAGTTACAAAATGACAGGGGGCGGTTGGAACTACAATGAGCAGTTCTTC	CASSYKMTGGGWNYNEQFF
TRBV27	-	18	TRBD1	TRBJ2-3	TGTGCCAGCAGTTTATATAACGGGACAGGGTGGCGCACAGATACGCAGTATTTT	CASSLYNGTGWRTDTQYF
TRBV20-1	few	12	-	TRBJ1-1	TGCAGCGCCCAGGTCGGTGCGACTGAAGCTTTCTTT	CSAQVGATEAFF
TRBV4-2	many	13	-	TRBJ1-1	TGTGCCAGCAGCCAAGTGAGTAACACTGAAGCTTTCTTT	CASSQVSNTEAFF
TRBV12-3/TRBV12-4	-	14	-	TRBJ1-1	TGTGCCAGCAGTTTCGAAACAGATTACACTGAAGCTTTCTTT	CASSFETDYTEAFF
TRBV20-1	-	14	-	TRBJ1-1	TGCAGTGCTAGTGGCTACAGGGAGAACACTGAAGCTTTCTTT	CSASGYRENTEAFF
TRBV12-3/TRBV12-4	many	14	-	TRBJ2-1	TGTGCCAGCAGTCCCCCCACAGGTTACAATGAGCAGTTCTTC	CASSPPTGYNEQFF
TRBV12-3/TRBV12-4	-	13	-	TRBJ2-5	TGTGCCAGCAGCCGGACGAATCAAGAGACCCAGTACTTC	CASSRTNQETQYF
TRBV7-2	-	14	-	TRBJ1-3	TGTGCCAGCCGCCCCACGGGGGTTGGAAACACCATATATTTT	CASRPTGVGNTIYF
TRBV19	few	15	-	TRBJ2-7	TGTGCCAGTAGACCGAGGACGGCGAGCTCCTACGAGCAGTACTTC	CASRPRTASSYEQYF
TRBV4-3	medium-sized	15	-	TRBJ1-5	TGCGCCAGCAGCCAAGAACGTGGGGATAATCAGCCCCAGCATTTT	CASSQERGDNQPQHF
TRBV7-6	-	16	-	TRBJ2-3	TGTGCCAGCAGCCGAAACCTGGGGCAGAGCACAGATACGCAGTATTTT	CASSRNLGQSTDTQYF
TRBV7-2	many	13	-	TRBJ1-1	TGTGCCAGCAGCCCAGTAGGTAGGACTGAAGCTTTCTTT	CASSPVGRTEAFF
TRBV24-1	many	16	-	TRBJ2-3	TGTGCCACCAGTGACGCTGGCCGGGGAAGCGGAGATACGCAGTATTTT	CATSDAGRGSGDTQYF